These 11 T cell receptor beta chains were sequenced from one sample in a study of T cells in Graves' hyperthyroidism and ophthalmopathy. Using RNA transcripts as the source, TCR beta CDR3 regions were amplified. When the TCR CDR3 underwent first-round RT-PCR, the HTBI primer set was used. Via MiXCR, TCRdb re-called the multiplex PCR reads, giving one row per CDR3 protein. This sample yields about half a million distinct CDR3 sequences, of which roughly 23% are seen a single time; approximately 54% belongs to the top ten. Input material: blood. These receptors came from a woman between 70 and 85 years old with Graves' ophthalmopathy.

To note about this clonotype: A read error may account for a junction end that differs from germline. The rearrangement joins TRBV12-3 or TRBV12-4 to TRBJ1-1, with a possible D match to TRBD1 (5 bases). The CDR3 is made up of 15 amino acids. The CDR3 is CASRITGTVNSEAFF. DNA for the CDR3: TGTGCCAGCAGGATAACCGGGACGGTGAACAGTGAAGCTTTCTTT.

This clonotype has at least ten counts. This rearrangement joins TRBV6-2 or TRBV6-3 to TRBJ1-1, with D possibly TRBD1 on 6 matching bases. The CDR3 is made up of 14 amino acids. Germline-derived CDR1 and CDR2 are MNHEY and SVGEGT. The V and J ends lost 8 bases and 0 bases respectively, with 13 bases between them. The CDR3 protein is CASRRGGMNTEAFF. The CDR3 DNA is TGTGCCAGCCGCAGGGGCGGGATGAACACTGAAGCTTTCTTT.

Points on this clonotype: A clone one base away is much larger, so this may be a read error. The chain couples TRBV7-2 to TRBJ1-2; D is uncertain. From germline, CDR1 is SGHTA and CDR2 FQGNSA. The CDR3 runs 13 residues. Deletions cut 5 bases from V and 4 bases from J, with 11 bases between. CDR3 in amino acids: CASSQSSAYGYTF. For the CDR3, the DNA is TGTGCCAGCAGCCAATCGTCGGCCTATGGCTACACCTTC.

This clonotype was recorded only once. V usage is TRBV19 and J usage is TRBJ1-2, with D possibly being TRBD1 (6 bases). V was pared by 5 bases and J by 6 bases, with 19 bases between. The CDR3 loop spans 15 amino acids. CDR1 is LNHDA and CDR2 is SQIVND in the germline V gene (reference sequence). This chain's CDR3 is CASSWGRGALNGYTF. In DNA, the CDR3 is TGTGCCAGTAGTTGGGGGCGGGGGGCGTTGAATGGCTACACCTTC.

This clonotype was observed a few times. V usage is TRBV6-1 and J usage is TRBJ2-1, with 9 bases matching TRBD1. V lost 6 bases, J lost 6 bases, and 9 bases stayed unmatched. Germline V gene lookup returns CDR1 MNHNS and CDR2 SASEGT. This CDR3 has 15 residues. The CDR3 DNA is TGTGCCAGCAGCAACAGGGGGCGAGTGGTCAATGAGCAGTTCTTC. Translating gives CASSNRGRVVNEQFF.

For this clonotype: Being one base from a much bigger clone, this may be a read error. The chain recombines TRBV11-2 with TRBJ2-3; D is undetermined. The CDR3 loop spans 11 amino acids. V shed 3 bases and J shed 11 bases, with 9 bases lying between them. From germline, CDR1 is SGHAT and CDR2 FQNNGV. CDR3 residues: CASSLGLGQYF. The CDR3 DNA sequence: TGTGCCAGCAGCTTGGGGTTGGGGCAGTATTTT.

This chain uses TRBV6-1 with TRBJ1-5, with D perhaps TRBD1 (5 bases). The CDR3 totals 16 residues. V gave up 3 bases and J gave up 7 bases, with 19 bases separating them. Germline-derived CDR1 and CDR2 are MNHNS and SASEGT. CDR3: CASSEVAGGTGQPQHF. CDR3 coding DNA: TGTGCCAGCAGTGAGGTTGCGGGGGGTACAGGCCAGCCCCAGCATTTT.

At least ten counts were recorded for this clonotype. The chain recombines TRBV3-1 with TRBJ1-2; a possible D gene is TRBD1 (5 bases). Germline CDR1 reads LGHDT; CDR2 reads YNNKEL (reference sequence). This CDR3 spans 12 amino acids. Trimming left V 3 bases short and J 8 bases short, with 10 bases between. CDR3 in DNA: TGTGCCAGCAGCCAGAGGGGCCAGGGCTACACCTTC. Translated, it gives CASSQRGQGYTF.

The J gene is TRBJ2-5, the V gene TRBV6-5, with 7 bases fitting TRBD2. Trimming cost V 3 bases and J 4 bases; bases outside gene matches: 8. The CDR3 spans 15 residues. Looked up from germline, CDR1 is MNHEY and CDR2 is SVGAGI. CDR3 sequence: CASSYSAGEGETQYF. The CDR3 DNA reads as TGTGCCAGCAGTTATAGTGCGGGAGAGGGAGAGACCCAGTACTTC.

Details on this clonotype: Just one base apart from a much larger clone, this may be a read error. This chain uses TRBV6-1 with TRBJ2-7; TRBD1 is a possible D gene (5 bases). The germline V and J ends were trimmed by 0 bases and 2 bases, with 17 bases remaining between them. CDR1 MNHNS and CDR2 SASEGT come from the germline V gene. This CDR3 is 17 amino acids long. The CDR3 DNA sequence: TGTGCCAGCAGTGAAGCGCTTGACAAGGGGCAAACCTACGAGCAGTACTTC. Translation gives CASSEALDKGQTYEQYF.

The DNA of the CDR3 is TGTGCCACCAGCAGAGTTGTAGCGGGAGGCTCGTACAATGAGCAGTTCTTC. Translated: CATSRVVAGGSYNEQFF. V is TRBV15 and J is TRBJ2-1; 10 bases fit TRBD2. CDR1 LNHNV and CDR2 YYDKDF come from the germline V gene (reference sequence). The CDR3 totals 17 residues. J gave up 4 bases and V 1 base, and 7 bases lay outside the gene matches.